A single sample is the source of the 31 T cell receptor beta chains below, sequenced in a study of shared clonotypes between healthy human individuals. The naive CD8 subset, CD45RO-negative cells positively selected for CCR7, excluded terminally differentiated effector memory CD45RA+ cells. Profiled with immunoSEQ multiplex PCR; TCRdb holds only in-frame clones, not every one. The data contain nearly 2 million clones, 85% to 95% of them singletons. Sequencing used naive CD8+ T cells sorted from blood. Source of these receptors: a man between 18 and 35 years old in good health.

The chain uses TRBV25-1 and TRBJ2-3; 9 bases match TRBD2. From germline, CDR1 is MGHDK and CDR2 SYGVNS. CDR3 length: 15 residues. V was clipped by 5 bases and J by 2 bases; unmatched bases: 5. CDR3 in DNA: TGTGCCAGCAGTTTACGCGGGGGGGACACAGATACGCAGTATTTT. Amino acids: CASSLRGGDTDTQYF.

This chain connects TRBV21-1 to TRBJ1-2; no check of the table's D call, TRBD1, against the DNA was made. TRBV21-1 is a documented pseudogene. This CDR3 comprises 16 residues. For the CDR3, the DNA is TGTGCCAGCAGCCCCGACAGGGGACAGGCTAACTATGGCTACACCTTC. This translates into CASSPDRGQANYGYTF.

The chain combines TRBV7-2 with TRBJ2-1, with 7 bases lining up with TRBD2. This CDR3 has 15 residues. The V gene end was trimmed by 1 base and the J gene end by 7 bases; junction bases not matched to a gene: 7. Germline lookup yields CDR1 SGHTA and CDR2 FQGNSA. CDR3 protein: CASSLVSGTPNEQFF. In nucleotides, the CDR3 is TGTGCCAGCAGCTTAGTCAGCGGGACCCCTAATGAGCAGTTCTTC.

The genes are TRBV7-8 and TRBJ2-1, with D unclear. This CDR3 is 13 amino acids long. CDR1 and CDR2 (germline): SGHVS, FQNEAQ. Trimming took 1 base from V and 13 from J, leaving 14 bases between them. The CDR3 DNA reads TGTGCCAGCAGCTTAGAACCCCAGTCTATTCAGTTCTTC. It encodes CASSLEPQSIQFF. Full variable domain (rest looked up from reference TRBV7-8 and TRBJ2-1): GAGVSQSPRYKVAKRGQDVALRCDPISGHVSLFWYQQALGQGPEFLTYFQNEAQLDKSGLPSDRFFAERPEGSVSTLKIQRTQQEDSAVYLCASSLEPQSIQFFGPGTRLTVL.

The rearrangement links TRBV5-6 to TRBJ2-1, with 9 bases that match TRBD2. Germline-derived CDR1 and CDR2 are SGHDT and YYEEEE. This CDR3 spans 17 amino acids. Germline trimming cut 0 bases from V and 3 bases from J; bases unmatched to any gene: 7. CDR3 sequence reads: CASSLGASGRFYNEQFF. CDR3 nucleotide sequence: TGTGCCAGCAGCTTGGGGGCAAGCGGGAGGTTCTACAATGAGCAGTTCTTC.

The gene calls are TRBV5-5 and TRBJ2-1, with D unresolved. With 2 bases removed from V and 5 bases from J, the gap between germline ends came to 14 bases. Germline CDR1 reads SGHKS; CDR2 reads YYEKEE (reference sequence). This CDR3 is 15 amino acids long. DNA of the CDR3: TGTGCCAGCAGCTTTCCCCCACGGACGGACAATGAGCAGTTCTTC. This codes for CASSFPPRTDNEQFF. The whole variable domain, remainder taken from reference TRBV5-5 and TRBJ2-1, is DAGVTQSPTHLIKTRGQQVTLRCSPISGHKSVSWYQQVLGQGPQFIFQYYEKEERGRGNFPDRFSARQFPNYSSELNVNALLLGDSALYLCASSFPPRTDNEQFFGPGTRLTVL.

The chain links TRBV4-3 to TRBJ2-1, with 12 bases lining up with TRBD2. From germline, CDR1 is LGHNA and CDR2 YSLEER. Trimming took 0 bases from V and 6 from J; bases not matched to a gene: 3. There are 16 residues in the CDR3. The DNA for the CDR3 is TGCGCCAGCAGCCAAGAGACTAGCGGGAGCGGCAATGAGCAGTTCTTC. Amino acids: CASSQETSGSGNEQFF.

This chain joins TRBV7-9 and TRBJ2-1; D perhaps matches TRBD1 (6 bases). The V and J ends lost 5 bases and 8 bases respectively, with 19 bases between them. Germline V CDR1 and CDR2: SEHNR, FQNEAQ (reference sequence). This CDR3 is 15 amino acids long. CDR3 sequence (DNA): TGTGCCAGCAGCCCGATAGTGGCAGGGGTCCATGAGCAGTTCTTC. Encoded protein: CASSPIVAGVHEQFF.

This chain uses TRBV4-3 with TRBJ1-1; TRBD1 matches at 7 bases. Germline lookup yields CDR1 LGHNA and CDR2 YSLEER. CDR3 length: 12 amino acids. V was clipped by 2 bases and J by 7 bases; unmatched bases: 1. In DNA form, the CDR3 reads TGCGCCAGCAGCCAAAGACAGGGTGAAGCTTTCTTT. Protein sequence: CASSQRQGEAFF.

The CDR3: CASGSLRGLTNEKLFF. The CDR3 DNA follows: TGTGCTAGTGGTTCCCTGAGGGGGCTCACTAATGAAAAACTGTTTTTT. The chain combines TRBV12-5 with TRBJ1-4; 7 bases map to TRBD1. J was trimmed by 2 bases and V by 4 bases; bases with no gene match: 7. The germline V gene has CDR1 LGHNT and CDR2 FRNRAP. The CDR3 runs 16 residues. Using reference TRBV12-5 and TRBJ1-4 for the parts outside the CDR3, the full variable domain is DARVTQTPRHKVTEMGQEVTMRCQPILGHNTVFWYRQTMMQGLELLAYFRNRAPLDDSGMPKDRFSAEMPDATLATLKIQPSEPRDSAVYFCASGSLRGLTNEKLFFGSGTQLSVL.

V and J are TRBV30 and TRBJ1-1; TRBD1 might be the D (6 bases). This CDR3 comprises 11 residues. Germline V gene sequence: CDR1 GTSNPN, CDR2 SVGIG (reference sequence). Trimming cost V 0 bases and J 10 bases, with 9 bases left between them. The CDR3 loop is CAWSVLQGAFF. As DNA, the CDR3 is TGTGCCTGGAGTGTATTACAGGGAGCTTTCTTT.

The chain couples TRBV5-6 to TRBJ2-7, with 9 bases matching TRBD1. V lost 3 bases to trimming and J lost 6 bases; unmatched junction nucleotides: 10. This CDR3 contains 15 residues. Germline loops: CDR1 SGHDT, CDR2 YYEEEE. CDR3 amino acids: CASSYMDRGGLEQYF. The CDR3 DNA sequence: TGTGCCAGCAGCTATATGGACAGGGGAGGTCTCGAGCAGTACTTC.

This sequence joins TRBV30 and TRBJ2-7; TRBD2 might be the D (6 bases). Trimming removed 4 bases at V and 4 bases at J, with 11 bases between. The CDR3 length is 12 residues. The germline V gene encodes CDR1 GTSNPN and CDR2 SVGIG (reference sequence). The DNA for the CDR3 is TGTGCCTGGATTCGGGCGGGATACGAGCAGTACTTC. Its translation: CAWIRAGYEQYF. Full variable domain (remainder filled in from reference TRBV30 and TRBJ2-7): SQTIHQWPATLVQPVGSPLSLECTVEGTSNPNLYWYRQAAGRGLQLLFYSVGIGQISSEVPQNLSASRPQDRQFILSSKKLLLSDSGFYLCAWIRAGYEQYFGPGTRLTVT.

The DNA for the CDR3 is TGCAGCGTCCCGGGACAGTTAGCTAACTATGGCTACACCTTC. It codes for CSVPGQLANYGYTF. V and J are TRBV29-1 and TRBJ1-2, with 7 bases matching TRBD1. Germline V gene sequence: CDR1 SQVTM, CDR2 ANQGSEA. This CDR3 comprises 14 residues. The ends lost 6 bases at V and 0 bases at J; junction bases unmatched: 7.

V and J are TRBV9 and TRBJ2-1, with 9 bases aligning to TRBD2. Germline V CDR1 and CDR2: SGDLS, YYNGEE. This CDR3 spans 14 amino acids. V was clipped by 2 bases and J by 5 bases; unmatched bases: 2. CDR3 in amino acids: CASSVSGGNNEQFF. As DNA, the CDR3 is TGTGCCAGCAGCGTGAGCGGGGGGAACAATGAGCAGTTCTTC.

The chain recombines TRBV27 with TRBJ2-7, with D possibly TRBD2 on 6 matching bases. The ends were cut back, 6 bases at V and 7 bases at J, with 16 bases in the middle. Germline values: CDR1 MNHEY, CDR2 SMNVEV (reference sequence). The CDR3 extends over 13 amino acids. The CDR3, as DNA: TGTGCCAGCAGGGTACGAGGGGCGGGAGAGCAGTACTTC. This translates into CASRVRGAGEQYF.

The chain employs TRBV7-9 and TRBJ2-1; TRBD2 matches at 15 bases. The germline V gene encodes CDR1 SEHNR and CDR2 FQNEAQ (reference sequence). V was clipped by 2 bases and J by 7 bases; unmatched bases: 6. The CDR3 is made up of 17 amino acids. In nucleotides, the CDR3 is TGTGCCAGCAGCTTATCTGGGACTAGCGGGAGGTCTAATGAGCAGTTCTTC. It is translated as CASSLSGTSGRSNEQFF.

V gene TRBV7-9 combines with J gene TRBJ2-7; 7 bases fit TRBD2. The trim removed 8 bases at V and 0 bases at J, leaving 1 base unmatched. This CDR3 comprises 12 residues. CDR1 is SEHNR and CDR2 is FQNEAQ in the germline V gene (reference sequence). CDR3 nucleotide sequence: TGTGCCAGCGGGGGGGTCTCCTACGAGCAGTACTTC. The encoded protein is CASGGVSYEQYF. The entire variable domain, with the rest obtained from reference TRBV7-9 and TRBJ2-7, is as follows: DTGVSQNPRHKITKRGQNVTFRCDPISEHNRLYWYRQTLGQGPEFLTYFQNEAQLEKSRLLSDRFSAERPKGSFSTLEIQRTEQGDSAMYLCASGGVSYEQYFGPGTRLTVT.

This chain joins TRBV7-9 and TRBJ1-1; D ambiguous. Per the germline V gene, CDR1 is SEHNR and CDR2 is FQNEAQ (reference sequence). The CDR3 runs to 15 residues. Trimming shortened V by 6 bases and J by 0 bases, and 14 bases separated the two germline ends. CDR3 DNA sequence: TGTGCCAGCAGTTCCCGGGAAGGGATGAACACTGAAGCTTTCTTT. Translated: CASSSREGMNTEAFF.

The CDR3: CASSLVGLAGVWETQYF. Written as DNA, the CDR3 is TGTGCCAGCAGCTTAGTAGGTCTAGCGGGAGTTTGGGAGACCCAGTACTTC. The chain has TRBV7-8 and TRBJ2-5; 10 bases map to TRBD2. The CDR3 loop spans 17 amino acids. In germline, CDR1 is SGHVS, CDR2 FQNEAQ. J lost 5 bases, V lost 1 base, and 10 bases had no gene match.

This clone was recorded once. The chain is built from TRBV13 and TRBJ2-7; 9 nucleotides match TRBD1. J gave up 3 bases and V 2 bases, and 5 bases lay outside the gene matches. CDR1 PRHDT and CDR2 FYEKMQ come from the germline V gene (reference sequence). This CDR3 is built from 15 residues. The CDR3, as DNA: TGTGCCAGCAGCTTACCTCGGACAGGGGACTACGAGCAGTACTTC. Its translation is CASSLPRTGDYEQYF.

The chain couples TRBV6-4 to TRBJ1-2, with TRBD1 matching 7 bases. V gave up 5 bases and J gave up 6 bases; unmatched junction bases: 12. CDR3 length: 15 residues. Germline V gene data show CDR1 as MRHNA and CDR2 as SNTAGT. The CDR3 sequence: CASSHPGTEGDGYTF. CDR3 nucleotide sequence: TGTGCCAGCAGTCACCCCGGGACAGAGGGAGATGGCTACACCTTC.

The chain couples TRBV5-4 to TRBJ1-2, with 8 bases lining up with TRBD1. The junction had 13 bases not matched to a gene; V was cut back by 4 bases and J by 8 bases. The CDR3 is 15 residues long. In germline, CDR1 is SGHNT, CDR2 YYREEE (reference sequence). The CDR3 DNA reads as TGTGCCAGCAGCATACTGGGACAGGTTCCTGGGGGCTACACCTTC. It codes for CASSILGQVPGGYTF.

This chain uses TRBV30 with TRBJ2-1, with TRBD2 matching over 9 bases. The CDR3 covers 13 residues. Unmatched junction bases numbered 7, after V lost 7 bases and J lost 6 bases. Germline V lookup: CDR1 GTSNPN, CDR2 SVGIG (reference sequence). This CDR3 is CALLAGQSNEQFF. For the CDR3, the DNA is TGTGCCTTGCTAGCGGGACAGTCCAATGAGCAGTTCTTC.

The CDR3 sequence is CSVDIGAGVGHYGYTF. The CDR3 nucleotides read TGCAGCGTTGATATAGGGGCAGGAGTCGGACATTATGGCTACACCTTC. The rearrangement joins TRBV29-1 to TRBJ1-2; D possibly corresponds to TRBD1 (5 bases). Germline V gene lookup returns CDR1 SQVTM and CDR2 ANQGSEA. The V end was cut by 3 bases, the J end by 5 bases, with 22 bases between. The CDR3 has 16 residues.

On this clone itself: This CDR3 is also generated by other DNA sequences in the sample. V is TRBV11-2 and J is TRBJ1-2, with D possibly being TRBD1 (5 bases). The V end was cut by 5 bases, the J end by 4 bases, with 11 bases between. The CDR3 totals 13 residues. CDR1 SGHAT and CDR2 FQNNGV come from the germline V gene. CDR3 nucleotide sequence: TGTGCCAGCAGCCCCGGGACGTCCTATGGCTACACCTTC. Protein: CASSPGTSYGYTF.

A remark on this clone: This specimen includes other DNA sequences encoding the same CDR3. The chain joins TRBV9 to TRBJ1-2; 7 bases map to TRBD1. Per the germline V gene, CDR1 is SGDLS and CDR2 is YYNGEE. The CDR3 spans 13 residues. The trim removed 0 bases at V and 5 bases at J, leaving 1 base unmatched. CDR3 in amino acids: CASSVGTGYGYTF. The CDR3 DNA reads as TGTGCCAGCAGCGTAGGGACAGGATATGGCTACACCTTC.

V is TRBV28 and J is TRBJ1-1, with D unclear. Germline V gene sequence: CDR1 MDHEN, CDR2 SYDVKM. This CDR3 contains 13 residues. V lost 3 bases to trimming and J lost 1 base, with 6 bases between them. This CDR3 is CASSFTENTEAFF. DNA of the CDR3: TGTGCCAGCAGTTTCACAGAGAACACTGAAGCTTTCTTT.

This chain joins TRBV7-9 and TRBJ1-4; D unclear. Per the germline V gene, CDR1 is SEHNR and CDR2 is FQNEAQ (reference sequence). The CDR3 has 14 amino acids. V gave up 4 bases and J gave up 4 bases, with 10 bases separating them. This CDR3 is CASSSGVINEKLFF. CDR3 nucleotide sequence: TGTGCCAGCAGCTCGGGAGTAATTAATGAAAAACTGTTTTTT. Supplemented by reference TRBV7-9 and TRBJ1-4, the full variable domain reads DTGVSQNPRHKITKRGQNVTFRCDPISEHNRLYWYRQTLGQGPEFLTYFQNEAQLEKSRLLSDRFSAERPKGSFSTLEIQRTEQGDSAMYLCASSSGVINEKLFFGSGTQLSVL.

The chain combines TRBV4-1 with TRBJ2-7, with D hard to call. The germline V gene encodes CDR1 MGHRA and CDR2 YSYEKL. The V end was cut by 0 bases, the J end by 2 bases, with 11 bases between. The CDR3 contains 15 residues. The CDR3 here is CASSQEYPPPYEQYF. Here the CDR3 DNA reads TGCGCCAGCAGCCAAGAGTATCCCCCTCCCTACGAGCAGTACTTC.

The genes are TRBV6-6 and TRBJ2-7; 7 nucleotides match TRBD2. Germline CDR1 MNHNY, CDR2 SVGAGI (reference sequence). The CDR3 length is 14 residues. The J segment lost 7 bases and the V segment lost 7 bases, leaving 13 bases of the junction unmatched. In DNA form, the CDR3 reads TGTGCCAGCACCCCGAGGGCGGGAGAGGGTGAGCAGTACTTC. Residues: CASTPRAGEGEQYF.